These 20 T cell receptor beta chains share one sample of origin, sequenced in a study. A single record per CDR3 protein comes from TCRdb applying MiXCR to the 5' RACE reads. The sample consists of tens of thousands of distinct CDR3 sequences, 28% of them appearing once. The specimen sequenced was naive CD4+ T cells sorted from blood. As to subset: naive CD4+ T cells, CD4+CD45RA+CD25-. These receptors all come from a female donor with breast cancer.

This CDR3 reads CAISEGSHHGYTF. The CDR3 nucleotides are TGTGCCATCAGTGAAGGCAGTCACCATGGCTACACCTTC. This chain uses TRBV10-3 with TRBJ1-2, with unresolved D. The CDR3 totals 13 residues. In germline, CDR1 is ENHRY, CDR2 SYGVKD. The V gene lost 3 bases and the J gene lost 6 bases, with 11 bases spanning the gap.

On this clonotype itself: Sequence at one end of the junction differs from germline and may be a read error. The V gene is TRBV7-9, the J gene TRBJ2-4, with 7 bases aligning to TRBD2. The germline V gene encodes CDR1 SEHNR and CDR2 FQNEAQ (reference sequence). The CDR3 spans 16 residues. The CDR3: CASGLGSAGVKNIQYF. The CDR3 DNA reads TGTGCCAGCGGCTTAGGGTCTGCGGGAGTGAAAAACATTCAGTACTTC. Complete variable domain (other parts from reference TRBV7-9 and TRBJ2-4): DTGVSQNPRHKITKRGQNVTFRCDPISEHNRLYWYRQTLGQGPEFLTYFQNEAQLEKSRLLSDRFSAERPKGSFSTLEIQRTEQGDSAMYLCASGLGSAGVKNIQYFGAGTRLSVL.

V and J are TRBV2 and TRBJ2-7, with D maybe TRBD2 (6 bases). V was clipped by 0 bases and J by 2 bases, with 8 bases between them. This CDR3 is built from 14 residues. Germline lookup yields CDR1 SNHLY and CDR2 FYNNEI. The DNA for the CDR3 is TGTGCCAGCAGTGAAGCGGGACTGACCTACGAGCAGTACTTC. Translation gives CASSEAGLTYEQYF.

The chain couples TRBV7-2 to TRBJ1-4, with TRBD1 matching 9 bases. Germline-derived CDR1 and CDR2 are SGHTA and FQGNSA. With 5 bases clipped from V and 2 bases from J, the junction kept 6 bases outside the gene matches. The length of the CDR3 is 16 residues. The CDR3 coding sequence is TGTGCCAGCAGCAGGGACAGGGTGAAGACTAATGAAAAACTGTTTTTT. This gives the protein CASSRDRVKTNEKLFF. Supplemented by reference TRBV7-2 and TRBJ1-4, the full variable domain reads GAGVSQSPSNKVTEKGKDVELRCDPISGHTALYWYRQSLGQGLEFLIYFQGNSAPDKSGLPSDRFSAERTGGSVSTLTIQRTQQEDSAVYLCASSRDRVKTNEKLFFGSGTQLSVL.

The rearrangement joins TRBV9 to TRBJ1-2; 7 nucleotides align to TRBD1. The CDR3 extends over 15 amino acids. Looked up from germline, CDR1 is SGDLS and CDR2 is YYNGEE. V lost 4 bases to trimming and J lost 3 bases; unmatched junction nucleotides: 9. CDR3 protein: CASSSTGAAYYGYTF. The CDR3 nucleotides are TGTGCCAGCAGCAGTACAGGGGCGGCCTACTATGGCTACACCTTC.

CDR3 residues: CASTLTGDNSPLHF. CDR3 coding DNA: TGTGCCAGCACCCTTACAGGGGATAATTCACCCCTCCACTTT. This chain connects TRBV12-3 or TRBV12-4 to TRBJ1-6, with 7 bases matching TRBD1. V was pared by 7 bases and J by 5 bases, with 5 bases of the junction left unmatched. The CDR3 is made up of 14 amino acids.

V usage is TRBV6-1 and J usage is TRBJ1-5, with a weak D call TRBD1 (5 bases). Deletions cut 2 bases from V and 9 bases from J, with 17 bases between. This CDR3 has 15 residues. The V gene's germline CDR1 is MNHNS and CDR2 SASEGT. Written as DNA, the CDR3 is TGTGCCAGCAGTGAAAGCCAAGAAAGGGGTCGGCCCCAGCATTTT. Its protein is CASSESQERGRPQHF.

This clonotype showed up just once. This rearrangement joins TRBV7-9 to TRBJ1-2; 10 positions match TRBD1. CDR1 is SEHNR and CDR2 is FQNEAQ in the germline V gene (reference sequence). The CDR3 contains 15 residues. The V and J ends lost 5 bases and 9 bases, in that order; junction bases with no gene match: 12. The CDR3 loop reads CASSQKIDRGLRYTF. Written as DNA, the CDR3 is TGTGCCAGCAGCCAAAAGATCGACAGGGGGCTTCGCTACACCTTC.

This clonotype was found many times. This chain joins TRBV5-6 and TRBJ2-5; D not certain. The CDR3 runs 14 residues. V was pared by 0 bases and J by 2 bases, with 8 bases between. Germline V gives CDR1 SGHDT, CDR2 YYEEEE. The CDR3 is CASSLVQTQETQYF. CDR3 in DNA: TGTGCCAGCAGCTTGGTACAGACACAAGAGACCCAGTACTTC.

This clonotype was seen more than once but under ten times. V gene TRBV29-1 combines with J gene TRBJ1-4; D might be TRBD1 (6 bases). The CDR3 spans 15 residues. V gave up 5 bases and J gave up 3 bases, with 16 bases separating them. CDR1 SQVTM and CDR2 ANQGSEA come from the germline V gene. DNA for the CDR3: TGCAGCGTTCTACCTGCGACAGGACCTAATGAAAAACTGTTTTTT. Its translation is CSVLPATGPNEKLFF.

The DNA for the CDR3 is TGCGCCAGCAGCCCCGGACCCTCGGAAGGCTACACCTTC. Translation gives CASSPGPSEGYTF. The chain has TRBV5-1 and TRBJ1-2; D not resolved. Per germline, CDR1 SGHRS and CDR2 YFSETQ. The CDR3 is 13 amino acids. V was cut by 4 bases and J by 8 bases, with 15 bases left in between.

This clonotype came up a few times. The chain has TRBV7-3 and TRBJ2-7, with D possibly TRBD1 on 5 matching bases. Germline CDR1 is SGHTA and CDR2 is FQGTGA. V lost 5 bases and J lost 2, with 25 bases in between. The CDR3 length is 18 residues. DNA of the CDR3: TGTGCCAGCAGCGTGAGTAGGGGTCGGAAATGCCAACCCTACGAGCAGTACTTC. Its protein product is CASSVSRGRKCQPYEQYF.

The genes are TRBV20-1 and TRBJ1-1; D uncertain. CDR1 DFQATT and CDR2 SNEGSKA come from the germline V gene (reference sequence). V was cut by 0 bases and J by 4 bases, with 6 bases left in between. The CDR3 contains 12 residues. CDR3 in DNA: TGCAGTGCTAGAGAACAATTCACTGAAGCTTTCTTT. It is translated as CSAREQFTEAFF.

The sample holds a few counts of this clonotype. The chain links TRBV4-2 to TRBJ1-4; 9 positions match TRBD1. Germline trimming cut 1 base from V and 7 bases from J; bases unmatched to any gene: 16. Germline V gene lookup returns CDR1 LGHNA and CDR2 YNFKEQ. CDR3 length equals 19 residues. The CDR3 region has the DNA TGTGCCAGCAGCCAAGCCCACCCTTTCAACAGGGGGCCCGGTGAAAAACTGTTTTTT. Protein sequence: CASSQAHPFNRGPGEKLFF.

The chain is built from TRBV4-1 and TRBJ1-2; D unclear. V was clipped by 4 bases and J by 4 bases, with 13 bases between them. The germline V gene encodes CDR1 MGHRA and CDR2 YSYEKL. The CDR3 is 14 residues long. CDR3 nucleotides: TGCGCCAGCAGCCCAGCCCCGAAGTCCTATGGCTACACCTTC. Translating gives CASSPAPKSYGYTF.

This clonotype was recorded a few times. V usage is TRBV7-9 and J usage is TRBJ2-1; weak D call: TRBD2 (5 bases). V was cut by 6 bases and J by 7 bases, with 16 bases left in between. The CDR3 sequence is 14 residues long. The germline gives CDR1 SEHNR, CDR2 FQNEAQ (reference sequence). The CDR3 spells CASSHGLGRNEQFF. The CDR3, as DNA: TGTGCCAGCAGTCATGGACTTGGCCGGAATGAGCAGTTCTTC.

The chain uses TRBV7-2 and TRBJ2-3; no definite D call. CDR1 and CDR2 from the germline V gene are SGHTA and FQGNSA. CDR3 length: 11 amino acids. Trimming removed 5 bases at V and 7 bases at J, with 7 bases between. CDR3 sequence reads: CASSKRNTQYF. The CDR3 DNA sequence: TGTGCCAGCAGCAAGCGAAATACGCAGTATTTT.

Ten or more counts support this clonotype. This chain connects TRBV12-3 or TRBV12-4 to TRBJ2-3; D gene unclear. There are 13 residues in the CDR3. V lost 3 bases and J 1 base, leaving 5 bases between the germline ends. The CDR3 DNA reads TGTGCCAGCAGTTTGGTCGGCACAGATACGCAGTATTTT. Its protein is CASSLVGTDTQYF.

In its sample, this clonotype was seen a few times. At one end the junction does not follow the germline gene, possibly because of a read error. The J gene is TRBJ2-5, the V gene TRBV7-9; D tentatively fits TRBD1 or TRBD2 (5 bases each). Germline V lookup: CDR1 SEHNR, CDR2 FQNEAQ (reference sequence). The CDR3 runs to 13 residues. The CDR3 sequence: CASTQGTQGTQYF. CDR3 coding DNA: TGTGCCAGCACCCAAGGGACCCAAGGGACCCAGTACTTC. Full variable domain (rest looked up from reference TRBV7-9 and TRBJ2-5): DTGVSQNPRHKITKRGQNVTFRCDPISEHNRLYWYRQTLGQGPEFLTYFQNEAQLEKSRLLSDRFSAERPKGSFSTLEIQRTEQGDSAMYLCASTQGTQGTQYFGPGTRLLVL.

There are a few counts of this clonotype. V usage is TRBV6-5 and J usage is TRBJ1-1; D possibly corresponds to TRBD1 (5 bases). The CDR3 has 16 amino acids. Looked up from germline, CDR1 is MNHEY and CDR2 is SVGAGI. V gave up 4 bases and J gave up 4 bases, with 19 bases separating them. The chain's CDR3 is CASSSGGRVASTEAFF. The CDR3 DNA reads as TGTGCCAGCAGTTCGGGGGGTAGGGTGGCGAGCACTGAAGCTTTCTTT.